Presented here are 27 T cell receptor beta chains from one specimen sequenced in a study of patients and donors after allogeneic stem cell transplantation. One entry per CDR3 protein, called by TCRdb with MiXCR from the RT-PCR reads. The sample contains roughly 940,000 distinct CDR3 sequences, 18% of which appear only once. The specimen was blood, either unsorted or a sorted T cell fraction (not recorded which). These receptor sequences come from a human donor who was either an allogeneic HSCT recipient or a stem cell or donor lymphocyte infusion donor (not recorded which). It is not recorded whose cells these are; they may come from a transplant donor.

In its sample, this clonotype was seen a few times. The chain carries TRBV9 and TRBJ2-1, with 8 positions matching TRBD2. CDR3 length: 15 amino acids. The germline V gene encodes CDR1 SGDLS and CDR2 YYNGEE. V shed 4 bases and J 6 bases; nucleotides not matched to a gene: 9. CDR3 DNA sequence: TGTGCCAGCAGCACAAGGAGGCGGGAGGTCAATGAGCAGTTCTTC. Protein sequence: CASSTRRREVNEQFF.

This sequence joins TRBV7-9 and TRBJ2-1, with D perhaps given as TRBD1 or TRBD2 (5 bases each). There are 12 residues in the CDR3. Germline-derived CDR1 and CDR2 are SEHNR and FQNEAQ (reference sequence). The germline V and J ends were trimmed by 5 bases and 5 bases, with 7 bases remaining between them. CDR3 DNA sequence: TGTGCCAGCAGCCCGGGGCACAATGAGCAGTTCTTC. Protein sequence: CASSPGHNEQFF.

CDR3 region: CASSGRDSSSYNEQFF. CDR3 coding DNA: TGTGCCAGCAGCGGAAGGGACAGCAGCTCCTACAATGAGCAGTTCTTC. The chain recombines TRBV9 with TRBJ2-1, with 7 nucleotides matching TRBD1. Germline V CDR1 and CDR2: SGDLS, YYNGEE. The ends lost 3 bases at V and 0 bases at J; junction bases unmatched: 6. This CDR3 region has 16 residues.

This rearrangement joins TRBV4-3 to TRBJ2-3, with 10 positions matching TRBD1. This CDR3 spans 16 amino acids. CDR1 and CDR2 from the germline V gene are LGHNA and YSLEER. J was trimmed by 1 base and V by 3 bases; bases with no gene match: 4. The CDR3 spells CASSHRQGAGTDTQYF. The CDR3 DNA reads as TGCGCCAGCAGCCATCGACAGGGGGCCGGCACAGATACGCAGTATTTT.

The chain links TRBV9 to TRBJ2-1; D possibly corresponds to TRBD1 (6 bases). Germline CDR1 and CDR2: SGDLS and YYNGEE. V was clipped by 0 bases and J by 5 bases, with 12 bases between them. CDR3 length: 15 residues. The CDR3 spells CASSVAGTRNNEQFF. The CDR3 DNA sequence: TGTGCCAGCAGCGTAGCAGGGACACGTAACAATGAGCAGTTCTTC.

This clonotype turned up a few times. V usage is TRBV5-1 and J usage is TRBJ1-1; tentatively, D is TRBD1 (5 bases). Germline loops: CDR1 SGHRS, CDR2 YFSETQ. CDR3 length: 18 residues. V shed 4 bases and J shed 0 bases, with 22 bases lying between them. This CDR3 reads CASSPRPGGVDMNTEAFF. CDR3 in DNA: TGCGCCAGCAGCCCCCGCCCGGGGGGGGTGGACATGAACACTGAAGCTTTCTTT.

In this sample, this clonotype turned up a few times. This sequence joins TRBV5-1 and TRBJ1-4, with a tentative D call TRBD1 (5 bases). This CDR3 spans 15 amino acids. Deletions cut 3 bases from V and 5 bases from J, with 14 bases between. Germline V CDR1 and CDR2: SGHRS, YFSETQ. This chain's CDR3 is CASSSLPGLNEKLFF. In DNA, the CDR3 is TGCGCCAGCAGCTCGTTACCGGGACTCAATGAAAAACTGTTTTTT.

The V gene is TRBV6-1, the J gene TRBJ2-7, with TRBD1 matching over 7 bases. This CDR3 region has 15 residues. The germline V gene encodes CDR1 MNHNS and CDR2 SASEGT. V shed 5 bases, J shed 1 base, and the junction held 8 bases outside the gene matches. The CDR3 protein is CASSKQGSLSYEQYF. The DNA for the CDR3 is TGTGCCAGCAGTAAACAGGGGTCCTTATCCTACGAGCAGTACTTC.

This clonotype was seen a handful of times. This sequence joins TRBV6-1 and TRBJ1-2; tentative D call: TRBD1 (5 bases). Germline values: CDR1 MNHNS, CDR2 SASEGT. The V end was cut by 7 bases, the J end by 3 bases, with 12 bases between. The length of the CDR3 is 13 residues. The CDR3 DNA sequence: TGTGCCAGCAAGCTTGAGGGGTACTATGGCTACACCTTC. Protein sequence: CASKLEGYYGYTF.

This clonotype showed up just a few times. CDR3 residues: CSANPNRRTGELFF. CDR3 in DNA: TGCAGTGCTAATCCAAACCGGCGCACCGGGGAGCTGTTTTTT. The chain links TRBV20-1 to TRBJ2-2; no clear D gene. The germline CDR1 and CDR2 sequences are DFQATT and SNEGSKA (reference sequence). The length of the CDR3 is 14 residues. The V end lost 4 bases, the J end lost 4 bases, and 13 bases lay between the germline ends.

The chain joins TRBV11-2 to TRBJ2-7; D is possibly TRBD2 (6 bases). V lost 6 bases, J lost 0 bases, and 15 bases lay in between. Germline CDR1 and CDR2: SGHAT and FQNNGV. The CDR3 totals 15 residues. CDR3 residues: CASRRLARSSYEQYF. In nucleotides, the CDR3 is TGTGCCAGCAGACGCCTAGCGCGCAGCTCCTACGAGCAGTACTTC. Filled out from reference TRBV11-2 and TRBJ2-7, the complete variable domain reads EAGVAQSPRYKIIEKRQSVAFWCNPISGHATLYWYQQILGQGPKLLIQFQNNGVVDDSQLPKDRFSAERLKGVDSTLKIQPAKLEDSAVYLCASRRLARSSYEQYFGPGTRLTVT.

This clonotype was seen more than once but under ten times. This sequence joins TRBV9 and TRBJ2-3; the match to TRBD2 covers 7 bases. The CDR3 is 15 amino acids. V dropped 4 bases and J dropped 3; count of bases not matched to a gene: 8. The germline V gene encodes CDR1 SGDLS and CDR2 YYNGEE. In DNA form, the CDR3 reads TGTGCCAGCAGCCCACAGACTAGCCTTACAGATACGCAGTATTTT. Amino acids: CASSPQTSLTDTQYF. The whole variable domain, remainder taken from reference TRBV9 and TRBJ2-3, is DSGVTQTPKHLITATGQRVTLRCSPRSGDLSVYWYQQSLDQGLQFLIQYYNGEERAKGNILERFSAQQFPDLHSELNLSSLELGDSALYFCASSPQTSLTDTQYFGPGTRLTVL.

This clonotype was counted between two and nine times. The J gene is TRBJ2-1, the V gene TRBV12-3 or TRBV12-4; D uncertain. The V end lost 3 bases, the J end lost 8 bases, and 8 bases lay between the germline ends. The CDR3 consists of 12 residues. The CDR3 loop reads CASSFWFDEQFF. CDR3 nucleotide sequence: TGTGCCAGCAGTTTTTGGTTCGATGAGCAGTTCTTC.

This clonotype was counted at least ten times. This chain uses TRBV5-1 with TRBJ2-3; D is perhaps TRBD2 (5 bases). The CDR3 contains 12 residues. The V end lost 4 bases, the J end lost 6 bases, and 9 bases lay between the germline ends. Germline CDR1 reads SGHRS; CDR2 reads YFSETQ. CDR3 loop: CASSGERDTQYF. The DNA of the CDR3 is TGCGCCAGCAGCGGAGAGCGGGATACGCAGTATTTT.

V usage is TRBV6-1 and J usage is TRBJ2-1, with 16 positions matching TRBD2. The V segment lost 11 bases and the J segment 4 bases; nucleotides outside the gene matches: 2. Germline V CDR1 and CDR2: MNHNS, SASEGT. There are 14 residues in the CDR3. This chain's CDR3 is CAGGLAGGYNEQFF. DNA of the CDR3: TGTGCCGGGGGACTAGCGGGAGGGTACAATGAGCAGTTCTTC.

The chain combines TRBV7-3 with TRBJ1-5, with D tentatively TRBD1 (5 bases). Per the germline V gene, CDR1 is SGHTA and CDR2 is FQGTGA. Trimming left V 8 bases short and J 6 bases short, with 14 bases between. There are 13 residues in the CDR3. The CDR3 region is CASALGAGQPQHF. In nucleotides, the CDR3 is TGTGCCAGCGCCCTCGGGGCGGGTCAGCCCCAGCATTTT.

This clonotype was seen ten or more times. DNA of the CDR3: TGTGCCAGCAGCTTGGGGACAGGGAGGTACACCGGGGAGCTGTTTTTT. It yields the protein CASSLGTGRYTGELFF. This chain joins TRBV5-6 and TRBJ2-2; 8 nucleotides align to TRBD1. V was clipped by 0 bases and J by 3 bases; unmatched bases: 4. CDR1 and CDR2 (germline): SGHDT, YYEEEE. The CDR3 loop spans 16 amino acids.

The sample holds a few counts of this clonotype. This sequence joins TRBV27 and TRBJ1-2; 7 bases agree with TRBD1. Germline assignment: CDR1 MNHEY and CDR2 SMNVEV (reference sequence). The CDR3 length is 15 residues. The junction had 8 bases not matched to a gene; V was cut back by 3 bases and J by 4 bases. As DNA, the CDR3 is TGTGCCAGCAGTTTTTTGATAGGGGGCGCCTATGGCTACACCTTC. Protein product: CASSFLIGGAYGYTF.

V and J are TRBV29-1 and TRBJ1-4; 8 bases line up with TRBD1. CDR3 size: 13 residues. After removal of 3 bases from V and 7 bases from J, the junction contained 4 bases not matched to a gene. Per the germline V gene, CDR1 is SQVTM and CDR2 is ANQGSEA. For the CDR3, the DNA is TGCAGCGTTGAGACAGGGGAAGGTGAAAAACTGTTTTTT. This sequence encodes CSVETGEGEKLFF.

This clonotype was detected many times. This chain uses TRBV2 with TRBJ1-5; TRBD1 agrees at 7 bases. V gave up 5 bases and J gave up 4 bases; unmatched junction bases: 5. The CDR3 has 14 amino acids. Germline V CDR1 and CDR2: SNHLY, FYNNEI. The CDR3 DNA follows: TGTGCCAGCAGTCTGGGACAGCCGAATCAGCCCCAGCATTTT. Translation: CASSLGQPNQPQHF.

The sample holds many counts of this clonotype. An end of the junction differs from the germline gene, which may be a read error. This sequence joins TRBV5-1 and TRBJ2-7; D perhaps matches TRBD1 (6 bases). Germline values: CDR1 SGHRS, CDR2 YFSETQ. The CDR3 is made up of 14 amino acids. The CDR3 DNA is TGTGCCAGCAGTTTAGGCGGACAGACCTACGAGCAGTACTTC. This sequence encodes CASSLGGQTYEQYF.

The chain carries TRBV20-1 and TRBJ2-1; maybe TRBD2 (7 bases). V was trimmed by 5 bases and J by 4 bases, leaving 15 bases between them. CDR1 and CDR2 from the germline V gene are DFQATT and SNEGSKA (reference sequence). This CDR3 is 14 amino acids long. In DNA, the CDR3 is TGCAGTGCTCCGCCGGGGGGCCAATACAATGAGCAGTTCTTC. Translation: CSAPPGGQYNEQFF.

This rearrangement joins TRBV10-3 to TRBJ2-5, with D perhaps TRBD1 (5 bases). This CDR3 comprises 16 residues. V lost 4 bases, J lost 5 bases, and 20 bases lay in between. CDR1 and CDR2 from the germline V gene are ENHRY and SYGVKD. The CDR3, as DNA: TGTGCCATCAGTGGGCCCCGCAGGGATCAACTCGAGACCCAGTACTTC. Translated: CAISGPRRDQLETQYF.

This clonotype showed up just a few times. The V call is TRBV18, the J call TRBJ2-7; D is unclear. V gave up 3 bases and J gave up 2 bases, with 5 bases separating them. The CDR3 is 12 amino acids. Germline V CDR1 and CDR2: KGHSH, LQKENI. The CDR3 loop is CASSPLAYEQYF. The CDR3 coding sequence is TGTGCCAGCTCACCTTTGGCCTACGAGCAGTACTTC.

A word on this clonotype: A read error may be the cause here, since a much bigger clone is one base away. The gene calls are TRBV12-3 or TRBV12-4 and TRBJ2-3, with D hard to call. V was shortened by 6 bases and J by 5 bases, with 15 bases between the two germline ends. The CDR3 has 14 residues. CDR3 sequence (DNA): TGTGCCAGCAGCTCACCCATAGTGGAAGATACGCAGTATTTT. This translates into CASSSPIVEDTQYF.

This chain links TRBV28 with TRBJ1-5; tentatively, D is TRBD1 (6 bases). The germline V and J ends were trimmed by 2 bases and 11 bases, with 16 bases remaining between them. Germline V gene sequence: CDR1 MDHEN, CDR2 SYDVKM. CDR3 length: 14 amino acids. The CDR3 here is CASSLQLGQTTQHF. CDR3 DNA sequence: TGTGCCAGCAGTTTACAGCTCGGACAGACCACCCAGCATTTT. Full variable domain (rest looked up from reference TRBV28 and TRBJ1-5): DVKVTQSSRYLVKRTGEKVFLECVQDMDHENMFWYRQDPGLGLRLIYFSYDVKMKEKGDIPEGYSVSREKKERFSLILESASTNQTSMYLCASSLQLGQTTQHFGDGTRLSIL.

This clonotype was detected ten times or more. The CDR3 loop reads CASSLDMGSGYEQYF. The CDR3 nucleotides are TGCGCCAGCAGCTTGGATATGGGAAGCGGGTACGAGCAGTACTTC. The gene calls are TRBV5-1 and TRBJ2-7; TRBD2 might be the D (6 bases). This CDR3 comprises 15 residues. Per the germline V gene, CDR1 is SGHRS and CDR2 is YFSETQ. The V gene lost 0 bases and the J gene lost 4 bases, with 14 bases spanning the gap.